This TCR beta chain was profiled in a study of blood T cells in healthy people across ages. With V trimmed by 6 bases and J by 4 bases, 5 bases remained unmatched. The length of the CDR3 is 14 residues. Germline loops: CDR1 MDHEN, CDR2 SYDVKM. Alongside a J-beta primer mix, a sample-barcoded 5' primer served in a second PCR lasting about 7 to 11 cycles. TCRdb fed the 5' RACE reads into MiXCR, producing one record per CDR3 protein. The repertoire includes some 1.5 million distinct CDR3 sequences, about 30% of them detected once, and 6.5% to 8.5% sits in the top ten. This clonotype has only a few counts. Extractions gave at least 5.5 micrograms of total RNA per sample.

The sequence derives from a woman aged 30 to 39 in good health. J is TRBJ1-5 and V is TRBV28; 8 positions match TRBD1. The sequenced sample consisted of blood. The CDR3 DNA is TGTGCCAGCAGAAATACAGGGGGAAATCAGCCCCAGCATTTT. This gives the protein CASRNTGGNQPQHF.